These 5 T cell receptor beta chains share one sample of origin, sequenced in a study of persistence of HIV-infected CD4 T cells. The libraries were made with immunoSEQ version 4 in survey mode. TCRdb's table, derived via immunoSEQ multiplex PCR, lists solely in-frame clones and lacks some. This repertoire shows more than 35,000 clones, roughly 90% found once; its top ten account for about 2%. Antigens of these TCRs are unknown. Cells were stimulated nonspecifically with anti-CD3/anti-CD28 magnetic beads. Sorting of responding CD4+ T cells relied on upregulated CD40 ligand together with CD69. Sequencing used CD4+ T cells sorted from PBMCs after 18-hour stimulation, obtained from a patient who received antiretroviral therapy. The source of these receptors is an adult man with HIV who was CMV-seropositive.

The J gene is TRBJ1-3, the V gene TRBV19; D possibly corresponds to TRBD1 (5 bases). Germline CDR1 is LNHDA and CDR2 is SQIVND (reference sequence). The ends were cut back, 4 bases at V and 4 bases at J, with 20 bases in the middle. The CDR3 sequence is 17 residues long. The DNA for the CDR3 is TGTGCCAGTAGTAAACAAGGGGCCGGGAACACAGGAAACACCATATATTTT. It encodes CASSKQGAGNTGNTIYF.

The CDR3, as DNA: TGTGCCAGCAGGGCCGGGGGGGCGAGGACTGAAGCTTTCTTT. It codes for CASRAGGARTEAFF. The chain links TRBV28 to TRBJ1-1, with D tentatively TRBD1 (6 bases). The germline V and J ends were trimmed by 6 bases and 5 bases, with 16 bases remaining between them. The germline CDR1 and CDR2 sequences are MDHEN and SYDVKM. This CDR3 is built from 14 residues.

The rearrangement uses TRBV6-6 and TRBJ1-1, with 8 bases matching TRBD1. CDR3 length equals 14 residues. Losses at the gene ends were 7 bases for V and 4 bases for J; bases not matched to a gene: 8. Germline V gene sequence: CDR1 MNHNY, CDR2 SVGAGI (reference sequence). The CDR3 loop is CASIPGQGATEAFF. The CDR3 region has the DNA TGTGCCAGCATTCCGGGGCAGGGGGCCACTGAAGCTTTCTTT.

The genes are TRBV2 and TRBJ2-6; D remains ambiguous. Trimming shortened V by 1 base and J by 0 bases, and 7 bases separated the two germline ends. From germline, CDR1 is SNHLY and CDR2 FYNNEI. The CDR3 length is 16 residues. For the CDR3, the DNA is TGTGCCAGCAGTGAAGAAGGTTTCTCTGGGGCCAACGTCCTGACTTTC. Translated: CASSEEGFSGANVLTF. Full variable domain (remainder filled in from reference TRBV2 and TRBJ2-6): EPEVTQTPSHQVTQMGQEVILRCVPISNHLYFYWYRQILGQKVEFLVSFYNNEISEKSEIFDDQFSVERPDGSNFTLKIRSTKLEDSAMYFCASSEEGFSGANVLTFGAGSRLTVL.

V usage is TRBV6-5 and J usage is TRBJ1-2; perhaps TRBD1 as D (5 bases). Trimming took off 2 bases at V and 4 bases at J, with 14 bases between the two ends. This CDR3 contains 15 residues. The V gene's germline CDR1 is MNHEY and CDR2 SVGAGI. This chain's CDR3 is CASSYGALLGYGYTF. The CDR3 DNA reads TGTGCCAGCAGTTACGGGGCGCTGCTGGGCTATGGCTACACCTTC.